These 23 T cell receptor beta chains share one sample of origin, sequenced in a study of shared clonotypes between healthy human individuals. The naive CD8 fraction comprised CD45RO-negative cells positively selected for CCR7 and excluded terminally differentiated effector memory CD45RA+ cells. Produced via immunoSEQ multiplex PCR; TCRdb's table is partial and in-frame only. The sample has some 2.1 million clones; about 95% are singletons. The sample taken for sequencing was naive CD8+ T cells sorted from blood. These receptors were obtained from a man between 18 and 35 years old in good health.

CDR3 sequence reads: CASSRGGTGITEQYF. In DNA form, the CDR3 reads TGTGCCAGCAGTAGGGGGGGGACAGGGATTACCGAGCAGTACTTC. V is TRBV28 and J is TRBJ2-7; 9 bases align to TRBD1. With V trimmed by 5 bases and J by 6 bases, 11 bases remained unmatched. CDR3 length: 15 amino acids. The germline CDR1 and CDR2 sequences are MDHEN and SYDVKM.

A few counts support this clone. CDR3 amino acids: CASSESPGRVNSPLHF. The DNA for the CDR3 is TGTGCCAGCAGTGAGTCCCCCGGGAGGGTGAATTCACCCCTCCACTTT. This rearrangement joins TRBV2 to TRBJ1-6, with D unresolved. Germline V gene data show CDR1 as SNHLY and CDR2 as FYNNEI. The V and J ends lost 3 bases and 7 bases respectively, with 16 bases between them. CDR3 length equals 16 residues.

This clone was found once. This chain connects TRBV6-6 to TRBJ2-3; TRBD2 matches 9 bases. The germline CDR1 and CDR2 sequences are MNHNY and SVGAGI (reference sequence). V gave up 5 bases and J gave up 5 bases; unmatched junction bases: 8. The CDR3 loop spans 15 amino acids. The CDR3 DNA follows: TGTGCCAGCAGTGGATCTAGCGGGATAGTAGATACGCAGTATTTT. This encodes CASSGSSGIVDTQYF.

The rearrangement links TRBV25-1 to TRBJ1-4; TRBD1 aligns across 7 bases. V gave up 3 bases and J gave up 13 bases; unmatched junction bases: 20. The germline V gene has CDR1 MGHDK and CDR2 SYGVNS. The CDR3 length is 17 residues. This chain's CDR3 is CASSDDTGQVLRGRLFF. CDR3 DNA sequence: TGTGCCAGCAGTGACGATACCGGACAGGTCCTAAGGGGTAGACTGTTTTTT.

The rearrangement uses TRBV5-4 and TRBJ2-1, with 14 bases lining up with TRBD2. CDR1 is SGHNT and CDR2 is YYREEE in the germline V gene (reference sequence). Trimming removed 4 bases from V and 6 bases from J; junction bases left unmatched: 3. CDR3 size: 15 residues. The CDR3 DNA sequence: TGTGCCAGCAGCGGGACTAGCGGGAGACTCAATGAGCAGTTCTTC. It translates to CASSGTSGRLNEQFF.

This clone was seen a single time. The chain carries TRBV19 and TRBJ1-5, with 7 bases that match TRBD1. Trimming at V came to 5 bases and at J to 7 bases, leaving 14 bases not matched to a gene. Germline V lookup: CDR1 LNHDA, CDR2 SQIVND (reference sequence). CDR3 length: 16 residues. The CDR3 protein is CASSLATGRQEQPQHF. CDR3 DNA: TGTGCCAGTAGTCTAGCGACAGGGAGGCAGGAGCAGCCCCAGCATTTT.

The chain joins TRBV13 to TRBJ2-1, with 7 positions matching TRBD2. This CDR3 has 16 residues. Germline V lookup: CDR1 PRHDT, CDR2 FYEKMQ (reference sequence). V was clipped by 0 bases and J by 3 bases; unmatched bases: 5. Here the CDR3 DNA reads TGTGCCAGCAGCTTAGGCCGGGACTACAACTACAATGAGCAGTTCTTC. This translates into CASSLGRDYNYNEQFF.

The J gene is TRBJ2-7, the V gene TRBV4-1, with no clear D. The germline V gene has CDR1 MGHRA and CDR2 YSYEKL. This CDR3 contains 15 residues. With 5 bases removed from V and 0 bases from J, the gap between germline ends came to 14 bases. Written as DNA, the CDR3 is TGCGCCAGCAGCGCGAATATGCTGAGCTCCTACGAGCAGTACTTC. It encodes CASSANMLSSYEQYF.

This rearrangement joins TRBV7-9 to TRBJ2-5, with 10 bases fitting TRBD1. The CDR3 has 16 amino acids. V gave up 6 bases and J gave up 2 bases; unmatched junction bases: 9. CDR1 is SEHNR and CDR2 is FQNEAQ in the germline V gene (reference sequence). The CDR3 here is CASSSPEDRGQETQYF. The CDR3 DNA sequence: TGTGCCAGCAGTTCTCCAGAGGACAGGGGGCAAGAGACCCAGTACTTC.

The chain links TRBV15 to TRBJ1-1, with 7 bases that match TRBD1. This CDR3 has 15 amino acids. Trimming cost V 2 bases and J 0 bases; bases outside gene matches: 3. CDR1 LNHNV and CDR2 YYDKDF come from the germline V gene (reference sequence). The CDR3 DNA reads as TGTGCCACCAGCAGATGGGACAGTTTGAACACTGAAGCTTTCTTT. Translated: CATSRWDSLNTEAFF.

V and J are TRBV27 and TRBJ2-1, with 11 bases fitting TRBD2. The CDR3 contains 16 residues. Per germline, CDR1 MNHEY and CDR2 SMNVEV (reference sequence). J gave up 3 bases and V 2 bases, and 3 bases lay outside the gene matches. The CDR3 loop is CASSLDTSGSYNEQFF. In nucleotides, the CDR3 is TGTGCCAGCAGTTTAGACACTAGCGGGAGCTACAATGAGCAGTTCTTC.

J is TRBJ2-7 and V is TRBV30; weak D call: TRBD2 (5 bases). The CDR3 runs to 15 residues. Germline V gene lookup returns CDR1 GTSNPN and CDR2 SVGIG (reference sequence). V lost 1 base to trimming and J lost 5 bases, with 18 bases between them. The CDR3 region is CAWSALISASDEQYF. The DNA of the CDR3 is TGTGCCTGGAGTGCTCTAATTAGCGCCAGCGACGAGCAGTACTTC.

The J gene is TRBJ2-3, the V gene TRBV2; TRBD2 might be the D (5 bases). CDR3 size: 12 residues. V lost 9 bases and J lost 4, with 11 bases in between. Germline CDR1 and CDR2: SNHLY and FYNNEI. In nucleotides, the CDR3 is TGTGCCAGGCGGGTTTCCCCAGATACGCAGTATTTT. It specifies CARRVSPDTQYF.

V and J are TRBV28 and TRBJ1-6, with 9 bases matching TRBD1. Germline V CDR1 and CDR2: MDHEN, SYDVKM. The CDR3 runs to 12 residues. Losses at the gene ends were 3 bases for V and 17 bases for J; bases not matched to a gene: 5. Here the CDR3 reads CASSLDRGSIHF. The DNA of the CDR3 is TGTGCCAGCAGTTTGGACAGGGGCTCCATCCACTTT.

The chain has TRBV7-3 and TRBJ2-3; 8 bases align to TRBD2. Germline CDR1 SGHTA, CDR2 FQGTGA. Trimming cost V 3 bases and J 0 bases; bases outside gene matches: 5. This CDR3 contains 16 residues. The CDR3 reads CASSFLAGGSTDTQYF. The CDR3 DNA reads as TGTGCCAGCAGCTTTCTCGCGGGGGGAAGCACAGATACGCAGTATTTT.

The genes are TRBV14 and TRBJ2-7; perhaps TRBD2 as D (5 bases). The CDR3 length is 12 residues. Germline V gene sequence: CDR1 SGHDN, CDR2 FVKESK. The V and J ends lost 4 bases and 3 bases respectively, with 7 bases between them. The CDR3: CASSREFYEQYF. CDR3 DNA: TGTGCCAGCAGCCGGGAGTTCTACGAGCAGTACTTC.

This clone was seen a single time. The CDR3 DNA reads as TGTGCCAGCAGTACCGGACAGGGAACCTACGAGCAGTACTTC. This codes for CASSTGQGTYEQYF. The chain couples TRBV6-5 to TRBJ2-7, with 8 bases aligning to TRBD1. CDR1 is MNHEY and CDR2 is SVGAGI in the germline V gene. The CDR3 spans 14 residues. Trimming removed 5 bases from V and 2 bases from J; junction bases left unmatched: 5.

The rearrangement joins TRBV28 to TRBJ1-2; D remains unclear. This CDR3 contains 13 residues. V was cut by 6 bases and J by 4 bases, with 12 bases left in between. The germline V gene encodes CDR1 MDHEN and CDR2 SYDVKM. CDR3 region: CASSLAASYGYTF. For the CDR3, the DNA is TGTGCCAGCAGCCTAGCAGCCAGCTATGGCTACACCTTC.

The J gene is TRBJ1-2, the V gene TRBV6-5, with D possibly TRBD1 on 5 matching bases. The CDR3 totals 12 residues. The V gene lost 4 bases and the J gene lost 7 bases, with 10 bases spanning the gap. Germline CDR1 reads MNHEY; CDR2 reads SVGAGI. The CDR3 loop reads CASSLPGGGYTF. Here the CDR3 DNA reads TGTGCCAGCAGTTTGCCGGGGGGTGGCTACACCTTC.

The chain combines TRBV7-6 with TRBJ2-7, with 7 bases lining up with TRBD1. CDR1 and CDR2 from the germline V gene are SGHVS and FNYEAQ. The CDR3 extends over 14 amino acids. Germline trimming cut 1 base from V and 4 bases from J; bases unmatched to any gene: 4. Here the CDR3 reads CASSLGDSGYEQYF. The CDR3 DNA reads as TGTGCCAGCAGCTTAGGGGACAGCGGTTACGAGCAGTACTTC.

This chain's CDR3 is CASSYSDSLKGKLFF. CDR3 sequence (DNA): TGTGCCAGCAGTTACAGCGACAGCCTAAAAGGAAAACTGTTTTTT. This rearrangement joins TRBV6-6 to TRBJ1-4, with a weak D call TRBD1 (5 bases). This CDR3 comprises 15 residues. Per germline, CDR1 MNHNY and CDR2 SVGAGI (reference sequence). V lost 2 bases to trimming and J lost 10 bases, with 17 bases between them.

The chain employs TRBV9 and TRBJ2-3; TRBD2 aligns across 12 bases. CDR3 length equals 16 residues. Germline values: CDR1 SGDLS, CDR2 YYNGEE. V was pared by 0 bases and J by 3 bases, with 2 bases of the junction left unmatched. DNA for the CDR3: TGTGCCAGCAGCGTAGGGACTAGCGGGGCGACAGATACGCAGTATTTT. This translates into CASSVGTSGATDTQYF.

DNA for the CDR3: TGTGCCAGCAGCTTGAACCTAGCCAAAAACATTCAGTACTTC. Translated: CASSLNLAKNIQYF. The rearrangement links TRBV5-4 to TRBJ2-4; D unclear. CDR1 is SGHNT and CDR2 is YYREEE in the germline V gene (reference sequence). V lost 1 base and J lost 0, with 5 bases in between. CDR3 length: 14 residues.